One and the same sample provided the 25 T cell receptor beta chains below, sequenced in a study of shared clonotypes between healthy human individuals. Using immunoSEQ multiplex PCR, the repertoire was profiled, and TCRdb retains in-frame clones only, with some absent. The profile shows over a million clones, about 80% of them singletons. Material: memory CD4+ T cells from PBMCs. Regarding subset: CD45RA-negative fraction. These receptors were taken from a man in his late teens or twenties in good health. Some clones in this sample may be carry-over from other donors' samples.

Only one count was recorded for this clone. The chain links TRBV10-3 to TRBJ2-3; 16 bases match TRBD2. With V trimmed by 5 bases and J by 4 bases, 15 bases remained unmatched. The germline V gene has CDR1 ENHRY and CDR2 SYGVKD. The CDR3 is made up of 20 amino acids. The CDR3 spells CAISKGPGLAGGSGADTQYF. The CDR3 DNA reads as TGTGCCATCAGTAAGGGTCCGGGACTAGCGGGAGGGTCCGGGGCAGATACGCAGTATTTT.

The chain is built from TRBV5-1 and TRBJ2-7; possibly TRBD1 for D (6 bases). The CDR3 is made up of 14 amino acids. Deletions cut 3 bases from V and 7 bases from J, with 17 bases between. Germline-derived CDR1 and CDR2 are SGHRS and YFSETQ. The CDR3: CASSSRTELREQYF. CDR3 in DNA: TGCGCCAGCAGCTCAAGGACAGAATTACGAGAGCAGTACTTC.

The V gene is TRBV7-7, the J gene TRBJ1-3; D is uncertain. The CDR3 sequence is 15 residues long. Trimming took 5 bases from V and 0 from J, leaving 11 bases between them. The germline CDR1 and CDR2 sequences are SSHAT and FNYEAQ (reference sequence). The chain's CDR3 is CASSPGRSSGNTIYF. The CDR3 DNA reads as TGTGCCAGCAGCCCTGGACGAAGCTCTGGAAACACCATATATTTT.

This clone was seen only a few times. This chain links TRBV6-6 with TRBJ1-3; D might be TRBD1 (6 bases). V lost 6 bases, J lost 6 bases, and 18 bases lay in between. CDR1 and CDR2 from the germline V gene are MNHNY and SVGAGI (reference sequence). This CDR3 has 15 residues. CDR3 nucleotides: TGTGCCAGCAGAAAAAACCTTGGGGGCTCAAACACCATATATTTT. Translating gives CASRKNLGGSNTIYF.

The V gene is TRBV14, the J gene TRBJ2-7; TRBD2 matches 8 bases. Germline values: CDR1 SGHDN, CDR2 FVKESK. V gave up 2 bases and J gave up 3 bases; unmatched junction bases: 6. This CDR3 region has 15 residues. As DNA, the CDR3 is TGTGCCAGCAGCCAACTGGGAGCGGGGGACTACGAGCAGTACTTC. It codes for CASSQLGAGDYEQYF.

The chain carries TRBV7-2 and TRBJ2-1; 13 bases map to TRBD2. With 3 bases clipped from V and 7 bases from J, the junction kept 3 bases outside the gene matches. Germline V lookup: CDR1 SGHTA, CDR2 FQGNSA. This CDR3 spans 15 amino acids. CDR3 sequence: CASSFGLAGVNEQFF. The CDR3 DNA reads TGTGCCAGCAGCTTTGGACTAGCGGGAGTAAATGAGCAGTTCTTC.

This clone appeared a few times. The rearrangement joins TRBV7-6 to TRBJ2-3; 9 bases align to TRBD2. With 0 bases clipped from V and 6 bases from J, the junction kept 7 bases outside the gene matches. The germline V gene encodes CDR1 SGHVS and CDR2 FNYEAQ. This CDR3 has 16 residues. CDR3 amino acids: CASSLAAGGPGDTQYF. CDR3 nucleotide sequence: TGTGCCAGCAGCTTAGCGGCGGGAGGGCCCGGGGATACGCAGTATTTT.

The J gene is TRBJ1-2, the V gene TRBV7-2; 7 positions agree with TRBD1. CDR1 SGHTA and CDR2 FQGNSA come from the germline V gene. The CDR3 has 14 amino acids. V lost 5 bases to trimming and J lost 2 bases; unmatched junction nucleotides: 5. The CDR3 spells CASSPSGQNYGYTF. In DNA form, the CDR3 reads TGTGCCAGCAGCCCCTCGGGACAGAACTATGGCTACACCTTC.

The chain recombines TRBV6-1 with TRBJ2-7; no firm D call. Germline CDR1 MNHNS, CDR2 SASEGT. Trimming removed 6 bases at V and 0 bases at J, with 12 bases between. The CDR3 covers 14 residues. The CDR3 nucleotides read TGTGCCAGCAGAGGCACCTTAAACTCCTACGAGCAGTACTTC. This codes for CASRGTLNSYEQYF.

The V gene is TRBV27, the J gene TRBJ2-7; TRBD2 aligns across 8 bases. With 7 bases clipped from V and 2 bases from J, the junction kept 7 bases outside the gene matches. CDR3 length: 14 residues. CDR1 is MNHEY and CDR2 is SMNVEV in the germline V gene (reference sequence). For the CDR3, the DNA is TGTGCCAGCAAAGGACTAGCTGGGACCTACGAGCAGTACTTC. The encoded protein is CASKGLAGTYEQYF.

Comment on this clone: Other nucleotide sequences in the sample specify the same CDR3. V and J are TRBV7-2 and TRBJ2-1; D gene ambiguous. V was cut by 2 bases and J by 6 bases, with 5 bases left in between. The germline V gene encodes CDR1 SGHTA and CDR2 FQGNSA. The CDR3 extends over 12 amino acids. The CDR3 DNA reads as TGTGCCAGCAGCTTATCACGCAATGAGCAGTTCTTC. Its protein product is CASSLSRNEQFF.

The table lists this clone with a count of one. The chain combines TRBV14 with TRBJ1-1; D may be TRBD1 (6 bases). Germline loops: CDR1 SGHDN, CDR2 FVKESK. The CDR3 runs 13 residues. Trimming took off 3 bases at V and 11 bases at J, with 16 bases between the two ends. CDR3 loop: CASSHPTGPLAFF. The CDR3 nucleotides read TGTGCCAGCAGCCACCCGACAGGCCCCCTCGCTTTCTTT.

V is TRBV5-5 and J is TRBJ2-7; no firm D call. Deletions cut 1 base from V and 0 bases from J, with 11 bases between. In germline, CDR1 is SGHKS, CDR2 YYEKEE (reference sequence). The CDR3 totals 15 residues. The CDR3 nucleotides read TGTGCCAGCAGCTTGTGGATCTACAGCTCCTACGAGCAGTACTTC. The encoded protein is CASSLWIYSSYEQYF.

The chain combines TRBV25-1 with TRBJ1-5; possible D gene TRBD1, 6 bases. V dropped 5 bases and J dropped 5 bases, with 10 bases sitting between them. CDR3 size: 13 residues. Germline V gives CDR1 MGHDK, CDR2 SYGVNS. The CDR3 nucleotides are TGTGCCAGCAGTTACAGGGTCGATCAGCCCCAGCATTTT. Protein product: CASSYRVDQPQHF.

V usage is TRBV19 and J usage is TRBJ1-5; D may be TRBD1 (5 bases). The germline V gene encodes CDR1 LNHDA and CDR2 SQIVND (reference sequence). The CDR3 is 16 amino acids. Trimming took 7 bases from V and 0 from J, leaving 16 bases between them. The CDR3 reads CASKPHGTDSNQPQHF. In DNA form, the CDR3 reads TGTGCCAGTAAGCCCCACGGGACGGATAGCAATCAGCCCCAGCATTTT.

V usage is TRBV27 and J usage is TRBJ2-5, with TRBD1 matching over 8 bases. There are 14 residues in the CDR3. Germline loops: CDR1 MNHEY, CDR2 SMNVEV (reference sequence). The V segment lost 3 bases and the J segment 5 bases; nucleotides outside the gene matches: 5. For the CDR3, the DNA is TGTGCCAGCAGTTTCTCAGGGGGCCAGGAGACCCAGTACTTC. This translates into CASSFSGGQETQYF.

V usage is TRBV14 and J usage is TRBJ2-7; weak D call: TRBD1 (5 bases). V was pared by 6 bases and J by 2 bases, with 14 bases between. CDR3 size: 14 residues. Germline V CDR1 and CDR2: SGHDN, FVKESK. CDR3 in amino acids: CASSPDWGAYEQYF. The DNA of the CDR3 is TGTGCCAGCAGTCCCGACTGGGGCGCCTACGAGCAGTACTTC.

The sample holds a few counts of this clone. This chain connects TRBV7-2 to TRBJ2-7; D is perhaps TRBD1 or TRBD2 (6 bases each). Germline CDR1 reads SGHTA; CDR2 reads FQGNSA. V lost 5 bases and J lost 2, with 16 bases in between. The length of the CDR3 is 15 residues. The CDR3 DNA reads TGTGCCAGCAGCCTCCGTTGGGGGGCTGCCTACGAGCAGTACTTC. This sequence encodes CASSLRWGAAYEQYF.

This clone was recorded only once. Since a far larger clone is one base different, this is likely a read error. DNA for the CDR3: TGCGCCAGCAGCCAGGCAACACCGGGACTGGGAGGCACCATATATTTT. It encodes CASSQATPGLGGTIYF. This chain uses TRBV4-3 with TRBJ1-3; possibly TRBD1 for D (5 bases). Trimming cost V 3 bases and J 9 bases, with 21 bases left between them. Germline V lookup: CDR1 LGHNA, CDR2 YSLEER. This CDR3 is 16 amino acids long.

In DNA form, the CDR3 reads TGTGCCAGCAGCTTAGCGGGACGCGGATGGACCCAGTACTTC. This gives the protein CASSLAGRGWTQYF. The rearrangement joins TRBV7-2 to TRBJ2-5, with D tentatively TRBD1 or TRBD2 (5 bases each). This CDR3 region has 14 residues. Trimming shortened V by 0 bases and J by 7 bases, and 12 bases separated the two germline ends. Germline V gene sequence: CDR1 SGHTA, CDR2 FQGNSA.

This chain joins TRBV2 and TRBJ1-5; TRBD1 is a possible D gene (5 bases). The CDR3 covers 17 residues. V was cut by 3 bases and J by 3 bases, with 18 bases left in between. Per the germline V gene, CDR1 is SNHLY and CDR2 is FYNNEI. CDR3 in DNA: TGTGCCAGCAGTGATCGGTGGGGTCAGGGAAACAATCAGCCCCAGCATTTT. Translating it yields CASSDRWGQGNNQPQHF.

This chain uses TRBV7-9 with TRBJ2-1, with 9 bases aligning to TRBD2. The length of the CDR3 is 16 residues. After removal of 5 bases from V and 5 bases from J, the junction contained 10 bases not matched to a gene. Germline assignment: CDR1 SEHNR and CDR2 FQNEAQ (reference sequence). The CDR3 coding sequence is TGTGCCAGCAGCCCACCGGGACTAGCCGTAAACAATGAGCAGTTCTTC. This translates into CASSPPGLAVNNEQFF.

The chain uses TRBV28 and TRBJ2-3, with TRBD2 matching 11 bases. Germline lookup yields CDR1 MDHEN and CDR2 SYDVKM. After removal of 0 bases from V and 0 bases from J, the junction contained 2 bases not matched to a gene. The CDR3 is 17 amino acids. The CDR3 coding sequence is TGTGCCAGCAGTTTATGGCGACTAGCGGGAAGCACAGATACGCAGTATTTT. The encoded protein is CASSLWRLAGSTDTQYF.

The chain uses TRBV30 and TRBJ2-7; 8 positions agree with TRBD1. The CDR3 is 13 amino acids. In germline, CDR1 is GTSNPN, CDR2 SVGIG (reference sequence). The trim removed 0 bases at V and 7 bases at J, leaving 5 bases unmatched. CDR3 nucleotide sequence: TGTGCCTGGAGTGTACTCTACAGGGGGGAGCAGTACTTC. Its translation is CAWSVLYRGEQYF.

The chain has TRBV2 and TRBJ2-2; TRBD2 agrees at 8 bases. V gave up 7 bases and J gave up 0 bases; unmatched junction bases: 10. This CDR3 comprises 17 residues. In germline, CDR1 is SNHLY, CDR2 FYNNEI. Written as DNA, the CDR3 is TGTGCCAGCAAGTGGCTAGCGGGTAGGGCGAACACCGGGGAGCTGTTTTTT. This encodes CASKWLAGRANTGELFF.